Each of the 25 T cell receptor beta chains below was sequenced from the same sample in a study of T cell changes during pregnancy in multiple sclerosis. TCRdb's copy holds only in-frame clones and misses some; the assay was immunoSEQ multiplex PCR. The repertoire has approximately 89,000 clones, 94% of them found once; the top ten carry 2% to 2.5%. The specimen was peripheral blood, collected in the third trimester of pregnancy. Every receptor here comes from a female donor with multiple sclerosis, enrolled in a pregnancy study.

This clone has just one count. V is TRBV2 and J is TRBJ1-5; D not resolved. This CDR3 is 13 amino acids long. Germline V lookup: CDR1 SNHLY, CDR2 FYNNEI. Trimming shortened V by 5 bases and J by 4 bases, and 9 bases separated the two germline ends. The CDR3 loop is CASSFPQNQPQHF. The DNA for the CDR3 is TGTGCCAGCAGTTTCCCCCAGAATCAGCCCCAGCATTTT.

This chain connects TRBV2 to TRBJ2-7; D possibly corresponds to TRBD2 (5 bases). V lost 1 base and J lost 2, with 9 bases in between. The CDR3 runs 14 residues. Germline lookup yields CDR1 SNHLY and CDR2 FYNNEI. CDR3 protein: CASSEGGLAYEQYF. CDR3 nucleotides: TGTGCCAGCAGTGAAGGAGGGTTAGCCTACGAGCAGTACTTC. Based on the CDR3 plus reference TRBV2 and TRBJ2-7, the full variable domain is EPEVTQTPSHQVTQMGQEVILRCVPISNHLYFYWYRQILGQKVEFLVSFYNNEISEKSEIFDDQFSVERPDGSNFTLKIRSTKLEDSAMYFCASSEGGLAYEQYFGPGTRLTVT.

This chain uses TRBV5-6 with TRBJ2-3; maybe TRBD1 (7 bases). Trimming shortened V by 0 bases and J by 3 bases, and 17 bases separated the two germline ends. This CDR3 comprises 17 residues. Germline loops: CDR1 SGHDT, CDR2 YYEEEE. CDR3 bases: TGTGCCAGCAGCTTGGCCGTGGAGGGGGCGATGACAGATACGCAGTATTTT. This sequence encodes CASSLAVEGAMTDTQYF. The full variable domain, rest sourced from reference TRBV5-6 and TRBJ2-3, is DAGVTQSPTHLIKTRGQQVTLRCSPKSGHDTVSWYQQALGQGPQFIFQYYEEEERQRGNFPDRFSGHQFPNYSSELNVNALLLGDSALYLCASSLAVEGAMTDTQYFGPGTRLTVL.

The chain recombines TRBV5-4 with TRBJ2-7; possible D gene TRBD2, 6 bases. Trimming took 3 bases from V and 5 from J, leaving 12 bases between them. CDR3 length: 13 amino acids. Germline-derived CDR1 and CDR2 are SGHNT and YYREEE (reference sequence). The CDR3 DNA reads as TGTGCCAGCAGCTACGAACTAGCTCACGAGCAGTACTTC. Translating it yields CASSYELAHEQYF.

V is TRBV18 and J is TRBJ2-7, with 7 bases fitting TRBD1. Looked up from germline, CDR1 is KGHSH and CDR2 is LQKENI. Unmatched junction bases numbered 18, after V lost 6 bases and J lost 4 bases. The CDR3 spans 17 residues. As DNA, the CDR3 is TGTGCCAGCTCCCTTCAGGAGATTAGACAGGGAGCTTACGAGCAGTACTTC. Translation gives CASSLQEIRQGAYEQYF.

The CDR3 sequence is CASRLQTGNYGYTF. The CDR3 DNA reads TGTGCCAGCAGGCTACAGACAGGGAACTATGGCTACACCTTC. The V call is TRBV7-2, the J call TRBJ1-2; 7 positions match TRBD1. The junction had 6 bases not matched to a gene; V was cut back by 6 bases and J by 2 bases. CDR1 and CDR2 from the germline V gene are SGHTA and FQGNSA. The length of the CDR3 is 14 residues.

The V call is TRBV5-4, the J call TRBJ2-5; D not certain. The length of the CDR3 is 15 residues. V dropped 0 bases and J dropped 5 bases, with 14 bases sitting between them. Germline lookup yields CDR1 SGHNT and CDR2 YYREEE (reference sequence). CDR3 loop: CASSLADSPQETQYF. DNA for the CDR3: TGTGCCAGCAGCTTGGCCGACTCCCCGCAGGAGACCCAGTACTTC.

The rearrangement links TRBV29-1 to TRBJ1-2; no clear D gene. V lost 5 bases, J lost 7 bases, and 17 bases lay in between. The CDR3 extends over 13 amino acids. Germline CDR1 is SQVTM and CDR2 is ANQGSEA. CDR3 sequence reads: CSVPGRPSGGYTF. The CDR3 DNA sequence: TGCAGCGTTCCCGGCAGACCCAGCGGTGGCTACACCTTC.

The chain links TRBV7-8 to TRBJ2-1; D is unclear. CDR1 and CDR2 from the germline V gene are SGHVS and FQNEAQ. This CDR3 is built from 16 residues. With 2 bases removed from V and 4 bases from J, the gap between germline ends came to 15 bases. The CDR3 coding sequence is TGTGCCAGCAGCTTACGTCGCTATGAGCCTTACAATGAGCAGTTCTTC. It is translated as CASSLRRYEPYNEQFF.

A single count supports this clone. The chain uses TRBV16 and TRBJ2-1, with TRBD1 identical over 7 bases. CDR1 and CDR2 (germline): KGHSY, FQNENV. The CDR3 sequence is 15 residues long. V dropped 4 bases and J dropped 1; count of bases not matched to a gene: 4. CDR3: CASSPGQDSYNEQFF. The CDR3 nucleotides are TGTGCCAGCAGCCCAGGACAGGATTCCTACAATGAGCAGTTCTTC.

The J gene is TRBJ2-2, the V gene TRBV9; TRBD1 matches 9 bases. Trimming at V came to 1 base and at J to 1 base, leaving 8 bases not matched to a gene. This CDR3 spans 18 amino acids. CDR1 and CDR2 (germline): SGDLS, YYNGEE. The CDR3 loop is CASSVLTGGVRNTGELFF. In DNA, the CDR3 is TGTGCCAGCAGCGTACTCACAGGGGGCGTAAGGAACACCGGGGAGCTGTTTTTT.

This rearrangement joins TRBV7-8 to TRBJ2-7; no firm D call. V was pared by 5 bases and J by 5 bases, with 22 bases between. The CDR3 consists of 16 residues. Looked up from germline, CDR1 is SGHVS and CDR2 is FQNEAQ. CDR3 coding DNA: TGTGCCAGCAGCCTATTTAACCCTAACTCGTTCCACGAGCAGTACTTC. Its protein is CASSLFNPNSFHEQYF. The variable domain in full, with the rest retrieved from reference TRBV7-8 and TRBJ2-7, is GAGVSQSPRYKVAKRGQDVALRCDPISGHVSLFWYQQALGQGPEFLTYFQNEAQLDKSGLPSDRFFAERPEGSVSTLKIQRTQQEDSAVYLCASSLFNPNSFHEQYFGPGTRLTVT.

Points on this clone: Sequence at one end of the junction differs from germline and may be a read error. The genes are TRBV7-7 and TRBJ2-1, with TRBD1 matching 8 bases. The germline V gene has CDR1 SSHAT and CDR2 FNYEAQ (reference sequence). The CDR3 is 17 amino acids. CDR3 residues: CASSLGTGVTSYNEQFF. CDR3 nucleotide sequence: TGTGCTAGCAGCTTAGGGACAGGAGTGACCTCCTACAATGAGCAGTTCTTC.

The rearrangement links TRBV7-9 to TRBJ2-7, with 10 bases fitting TRBD2. Germline assignment: CDR1 SEHNR and CDR2 FQNEAQ (reference sequence). The ends lost 0 bases at V and 3 bases at J; junction bases unmatched: 2. The CDR3 extends over 15 amino acids. The CDR3: CASSLAPSGGYEQYF. CDR3 coding DNA: TGTGCCAGCAGCTTAGCGCCTAGCGGGGGCTACGAGCAGTACTTC. The complete variable domain, with remaining parts taken from reference TRBV7-9 and TRBJ2-7, reads DTGVSQNPRHKITKRGQNVTFRCDPISEHNRLYWYRQTLGQGPEFLTYFQNEAQLEKSRLLSDRFSAERPKGSFSTLEIQRTEQGDSAMYLCASSLAPSGGYEQYFGPGTRLTVT.

The V and J genes are TRBV7-9 and TRBJ1-4, with unresolved D. The germline gives CDR1 SEHNR, CDR2 FQNEAQ (reference sequence). This CDR3 is 13 amino acids long. Trimming removed 5 bases from V and 7 bases from J, with 11 bases in between. CDR3 DNA sequence: TGTGCCAGCAGCACCATATCGGGTGAAAAACTGTTTTTT. The encoded protein is CASSTISGEKLFF.

This clone was counted a single time. The V gene is TRBV5-4, the J gene TRBJ2-5; tentatively, D is TRBD1 (5 bases). V was pared by 4 bases and J by 2 bases, with 18 bases between. Germline V gives CDR1 SGHNT, CDR2 YYREEE (reference sequence). The CDR3 loop spans 16 amino acids. CDR3 in DNA: TGTGCCAGCAGCCGCGGACAAGTCAATTCTCAAGAGACCCAGTACTTC. Its protein is CASSRGQVNSQETQYF.

The CDR3 bases are TGTGCCAGCAGCTTAGGACTAGAGTTAGAGACCCAGTACTTC. Residues: CASSLGLELETQYF. This chain joins TRBV11-2 and TRBJ2-5; tentative D call: TRBD2 (6 bases). With 1 base removed from V and 4 bases from J, the gap between germline ends came to 10 bases. CDR3 length: 14 residues. The germline CDR1 and CDR2 sequences are SGHAT and FQNNGV.

The J gene is TRBJ2-1, the V gene TRBV4-2, with TRBD2 identical over 16 bases. Per germline, CDR1 LGHNA and CDR2 YNFKEQ. The CDR3 sequence is 18 residues long. V lost 4 bases to trimming and J lost 6 bases; unmatched junction nucleotides: 9. This CDR3 is CASSPSGTSGGAFNEQFF. In DNA form, the CDR3 reads TGTGCCAGCAGCCCGTCAGGGACTAGCGGGGGGGCCTTCAATGAGCAGTTCTTC.

The chain is built from TRBV18 and TRBJ2-5; 9 nucleotides match TRBD1. The CDR3 runs to 15 residues. Germline values: CDR1 KGHSH, CDR2 LQKENI. Trimming took 5 bases from V and 1 from J; bases not matched to a gene: 5. Here the CDR3 reads CASSSRTGAQETQYF. The CDR3 DNA reads as TGTGCCAGCTCATCGAGGACAGGGGCCCAAGAGACCCAGTACTTC.

The sample holds one count of this clone. The rearrangement uses TRBV19 and TRBJ2-4; 10 bases agree with TRBD1. The CDR3 contains 15 residues. Unmatched junction bases numbered 6, after V lost 9 bases and J lost 1 base. CDR1 and CDR2 from the germline V gene are LNHDA and SQIVND (reference sequence). CDR3 DNA sequence: TGTGCCAGCCGACAGGGGGCGGGGGCCAAAAACATTCAGTACTTC. Protein product: CASRQGAGAKNIQYF.

The chain has TRBV10-3 and TRBJ1-2; 9 positions match TRBD1. There are 14 residues in the CDR3. Germline V gene data show CDR1 as ENHRY and CDR2 as SYGVKD. Trimming took 0 bases from V and 6 from J; bases not matched to a gene: 2. This CDR3 is CAISESTGGNGYTF. CDR3 nucleotide sequence: TGTGCCATCAGTGAGTCGACAGGGGGTAATGGCTACACCTTC.

The genes are TRBV10-2 and TRBJ1-1; 11 positions agree with TRBD1. CDR1 and CDR2 (germline): WSHSY, SAAADI. J gave up 5 bases and V 7 bases, and 3 bases lay outside the gene matches. The CDR3 runs to 13 residues. CDR3 DNA: TGCGCCAGCAACCGGGACAGGGGGACTGAAGCTTTCTTT. Translating it yields CASNRDRGTEAFF.

The chain's CDR3 is CASTPPGDTIYF. CDR3 DNA: TGTGCCAGCACCCCCCCCGGGGACACCATATATTTT. The rearrangement joins TRBV6-1 to TRBJ1-3; unclear D gene. The CDR3 spans 12 residues. Trimming shortened V by 7 bases and J by 8 bases, and 12 bases separated the two germline ends. Germline V gene data show CDR1 as MNHNS and CDR2 as SASEGT.

This rearrangement joins TRBV6-1 to TRBJ1-3; perhaps TRBD1 as D (5 bases). Germline V CDR1 and CDR2: MNHNS, SASEGT. V lost 3 bases and J lost 0, with 12 bases in between. The CDR3 totals 16 residues. The CDR3 DNA is TGTGCCAGCAGTGAGCCGACAGTGCACTCTGGAAACACCATATATTTT. Encoded protein: CASSEPTVHSGNTIYF.

The chain couples TRBV20-1 to TRBJ1-6, with a weak D call TRBD1 (6 bases). Germline V gives CDR1 DFQATT, CDR2 SNEGSKA (reference sequence). Trimming removed 6 bases at V and 7 bases at J, with 7 bases between. The CDR3 has 11 amino acids. The CDR3 loop reads CSAGGNSPLHF. DNA of the CDR3: TGCAGTGCAGGGGGAAATTCACCCCTCCACTTT.